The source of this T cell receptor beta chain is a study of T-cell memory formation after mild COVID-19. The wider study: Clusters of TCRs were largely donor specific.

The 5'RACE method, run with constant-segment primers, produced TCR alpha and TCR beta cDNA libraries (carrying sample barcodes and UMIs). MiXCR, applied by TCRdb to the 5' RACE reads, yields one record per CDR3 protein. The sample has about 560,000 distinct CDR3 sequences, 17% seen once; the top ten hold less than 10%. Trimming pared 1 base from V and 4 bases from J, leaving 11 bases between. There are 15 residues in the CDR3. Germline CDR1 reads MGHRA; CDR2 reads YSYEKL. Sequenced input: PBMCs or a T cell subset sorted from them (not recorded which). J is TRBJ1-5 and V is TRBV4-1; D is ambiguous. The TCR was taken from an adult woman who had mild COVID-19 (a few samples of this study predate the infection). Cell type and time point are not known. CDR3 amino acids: CASSQVGGPNQPQHF. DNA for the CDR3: TGCGCCAGCAGCCAAGTTGGCGGACCAAATCAGCCCCAGCATTTT.